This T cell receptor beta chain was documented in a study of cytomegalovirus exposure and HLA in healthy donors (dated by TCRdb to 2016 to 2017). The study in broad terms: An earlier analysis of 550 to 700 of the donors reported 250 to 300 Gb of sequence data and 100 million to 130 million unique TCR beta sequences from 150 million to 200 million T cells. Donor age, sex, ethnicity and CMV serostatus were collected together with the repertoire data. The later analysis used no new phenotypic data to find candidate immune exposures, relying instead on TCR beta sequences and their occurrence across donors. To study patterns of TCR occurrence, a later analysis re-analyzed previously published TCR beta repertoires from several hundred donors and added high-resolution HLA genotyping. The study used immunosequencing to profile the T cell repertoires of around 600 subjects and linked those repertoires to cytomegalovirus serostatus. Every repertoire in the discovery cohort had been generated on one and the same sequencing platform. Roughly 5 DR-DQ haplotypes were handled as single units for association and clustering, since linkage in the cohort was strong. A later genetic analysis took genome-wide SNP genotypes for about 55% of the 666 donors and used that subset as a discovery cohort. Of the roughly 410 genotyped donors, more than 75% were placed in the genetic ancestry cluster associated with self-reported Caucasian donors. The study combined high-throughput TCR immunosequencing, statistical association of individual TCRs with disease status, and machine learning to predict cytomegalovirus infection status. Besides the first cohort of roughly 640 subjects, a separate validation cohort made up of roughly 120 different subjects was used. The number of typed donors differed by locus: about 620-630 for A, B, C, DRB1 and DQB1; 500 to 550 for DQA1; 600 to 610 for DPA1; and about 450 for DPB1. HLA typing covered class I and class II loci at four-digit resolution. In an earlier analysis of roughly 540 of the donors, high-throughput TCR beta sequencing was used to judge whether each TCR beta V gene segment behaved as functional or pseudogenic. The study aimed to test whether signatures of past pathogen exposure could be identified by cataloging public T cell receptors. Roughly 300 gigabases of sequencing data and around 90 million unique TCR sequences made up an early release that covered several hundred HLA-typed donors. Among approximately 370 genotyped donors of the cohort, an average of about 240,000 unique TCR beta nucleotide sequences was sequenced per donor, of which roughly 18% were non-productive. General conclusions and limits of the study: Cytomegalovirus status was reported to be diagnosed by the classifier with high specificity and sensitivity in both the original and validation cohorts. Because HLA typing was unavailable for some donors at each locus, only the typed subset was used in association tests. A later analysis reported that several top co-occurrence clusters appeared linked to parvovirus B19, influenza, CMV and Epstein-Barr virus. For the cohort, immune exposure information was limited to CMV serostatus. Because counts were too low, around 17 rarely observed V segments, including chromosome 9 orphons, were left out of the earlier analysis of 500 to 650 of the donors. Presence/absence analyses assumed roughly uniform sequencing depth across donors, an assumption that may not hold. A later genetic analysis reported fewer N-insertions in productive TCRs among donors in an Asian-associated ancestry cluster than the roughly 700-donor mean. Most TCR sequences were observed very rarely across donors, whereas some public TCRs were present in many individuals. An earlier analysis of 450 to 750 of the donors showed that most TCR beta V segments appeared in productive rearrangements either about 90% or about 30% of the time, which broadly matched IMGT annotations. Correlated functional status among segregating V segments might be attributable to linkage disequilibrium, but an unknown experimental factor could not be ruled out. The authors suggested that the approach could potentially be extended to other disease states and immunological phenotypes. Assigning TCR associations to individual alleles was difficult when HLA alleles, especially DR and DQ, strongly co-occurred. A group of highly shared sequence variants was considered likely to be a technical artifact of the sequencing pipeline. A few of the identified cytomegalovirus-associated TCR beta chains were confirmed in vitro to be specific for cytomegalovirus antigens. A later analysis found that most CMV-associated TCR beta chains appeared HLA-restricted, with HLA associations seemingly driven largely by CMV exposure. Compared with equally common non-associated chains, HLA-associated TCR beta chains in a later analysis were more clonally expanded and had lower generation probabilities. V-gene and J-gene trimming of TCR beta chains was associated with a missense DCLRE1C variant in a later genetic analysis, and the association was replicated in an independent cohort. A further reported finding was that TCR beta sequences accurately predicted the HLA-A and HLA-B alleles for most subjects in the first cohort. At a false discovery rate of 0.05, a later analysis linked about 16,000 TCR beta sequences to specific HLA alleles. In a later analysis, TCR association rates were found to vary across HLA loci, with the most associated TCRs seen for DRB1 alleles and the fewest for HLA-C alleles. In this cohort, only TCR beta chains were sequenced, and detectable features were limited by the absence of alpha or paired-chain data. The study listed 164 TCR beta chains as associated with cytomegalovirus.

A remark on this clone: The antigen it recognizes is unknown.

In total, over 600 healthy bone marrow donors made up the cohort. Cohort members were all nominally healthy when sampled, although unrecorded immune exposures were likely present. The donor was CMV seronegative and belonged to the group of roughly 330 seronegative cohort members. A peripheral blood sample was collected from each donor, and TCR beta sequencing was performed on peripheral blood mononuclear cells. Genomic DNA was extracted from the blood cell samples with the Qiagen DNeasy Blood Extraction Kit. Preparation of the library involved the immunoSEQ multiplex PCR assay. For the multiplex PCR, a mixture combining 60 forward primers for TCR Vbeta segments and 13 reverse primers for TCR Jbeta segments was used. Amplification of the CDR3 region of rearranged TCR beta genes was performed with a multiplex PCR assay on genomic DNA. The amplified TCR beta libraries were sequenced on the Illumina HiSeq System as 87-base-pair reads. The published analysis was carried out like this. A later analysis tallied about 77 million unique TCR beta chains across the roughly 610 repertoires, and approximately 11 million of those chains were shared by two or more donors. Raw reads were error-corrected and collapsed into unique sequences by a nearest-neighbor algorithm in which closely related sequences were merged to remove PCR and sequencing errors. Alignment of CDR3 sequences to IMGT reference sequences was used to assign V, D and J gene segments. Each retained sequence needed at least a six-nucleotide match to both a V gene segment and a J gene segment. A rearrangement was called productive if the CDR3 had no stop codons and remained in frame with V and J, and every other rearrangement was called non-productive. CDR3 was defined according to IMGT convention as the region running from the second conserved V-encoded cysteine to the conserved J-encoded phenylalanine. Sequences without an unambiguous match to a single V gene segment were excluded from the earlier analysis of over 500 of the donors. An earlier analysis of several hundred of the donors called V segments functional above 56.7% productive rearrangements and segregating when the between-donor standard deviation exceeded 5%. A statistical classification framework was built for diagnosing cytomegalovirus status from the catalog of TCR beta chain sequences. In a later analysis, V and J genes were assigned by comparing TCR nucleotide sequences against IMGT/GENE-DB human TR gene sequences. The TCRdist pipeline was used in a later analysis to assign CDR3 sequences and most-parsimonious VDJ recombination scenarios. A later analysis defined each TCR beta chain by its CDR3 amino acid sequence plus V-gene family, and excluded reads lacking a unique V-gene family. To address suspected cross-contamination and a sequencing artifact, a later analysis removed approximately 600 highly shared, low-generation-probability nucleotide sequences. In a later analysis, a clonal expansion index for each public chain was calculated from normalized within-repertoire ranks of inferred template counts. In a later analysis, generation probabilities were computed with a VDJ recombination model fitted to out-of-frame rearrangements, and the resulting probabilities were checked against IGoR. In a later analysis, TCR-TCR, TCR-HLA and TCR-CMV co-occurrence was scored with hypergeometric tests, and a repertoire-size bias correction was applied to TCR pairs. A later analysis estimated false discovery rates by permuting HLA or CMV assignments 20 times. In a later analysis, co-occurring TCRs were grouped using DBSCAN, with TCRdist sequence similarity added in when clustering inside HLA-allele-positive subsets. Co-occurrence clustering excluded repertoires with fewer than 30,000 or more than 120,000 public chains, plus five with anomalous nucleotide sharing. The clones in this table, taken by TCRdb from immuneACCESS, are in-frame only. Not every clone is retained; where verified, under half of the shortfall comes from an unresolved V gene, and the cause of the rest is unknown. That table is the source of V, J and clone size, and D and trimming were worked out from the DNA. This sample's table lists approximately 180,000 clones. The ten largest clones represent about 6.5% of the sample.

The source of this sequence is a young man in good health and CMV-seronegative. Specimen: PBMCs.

The sequenced DNA is TGTGCCAGCAGGAGCGGACAGGGTGAGGGCTATGGCTACACCTTC. This sequence encodes CASRSGQGEGYGYTF. The rearrangement joined TRBV28 to TRBJ1-2, with 8 central nucleotides matching TRBD1. V trim: 6 bases; J trim: 4 bases; unmatched bases: 10. CDR1 and CDR2 were assigned from the germline V gene as MDHEN and SYDVKM. From the cysteine up to the phenylalanine, the CDR3 has a length of 15 residues. Of the read, only the CDR3 DNA is kept; its 45 bases are in frame from base 1.